These 32 T cell receptor beta chains share one sample of origin, sequenced in a study of CD8 T cells in ankylosing spondylitis. Each CDR3 protein gets one entry after TCRdb re-called the 5' RACE reads with MiXCR. Of about 360,000 distinct CDR3 sequences listed, 20% to 25% are singletons. Input material: blood, either unsorted or a sorted T cell fraction (not recorded which). The receptors stem from a male donor with ankylosing spondylitis or in good health (not recorded which).

This clonotype has just a few counts. The V call is TRBV12-3 or TRBV12-4, the J call TRBJ2-2; 9 nucleotides agree with TRBD2. This CDR3 contains 14 residues. V lost 11 bases, J lost 3 bases, and 7 bases stayed unmatched. In DNA form, the CDR3 reads TGTGCCGGAAGAAGCGGGGGGTACACCGGGGAGCTGTTTTTT. Protein product: CAGRSGGYTGELFF.

The chain is built from TRBV5-6 and TRBJ2-1; D perhaps matches TRBD2 (5 bases). Deletions cut 4 bases from V and 7 bases from J, with 21 bases between. This CDR3 spans 16 amino acids. Looked up from germline, CDR1 is SGHDT and CDR2 is YYEEEE. The CDR3 DNA reads as TGTGCCAGCAGCCTTGTCAGGAGCGGTTGGTCAAATGAGCAGTTCTTC. This translates into CASSLVRSGWSNEQFF.

The chain is built from TRBV28 and TRBJ2-1; 9 nucleotides match TRBD1. Germline V gives CDR1 MDHEN, CDR2 SYDVKM. The ends lost 3 bases at V and 0 bases at J; junction bases unmatched: 6. The CDR3 extends over 17 amino acids. The CDR3 nucleotides read TGTGCCAGCAGTTTGTGGACAGGGGCCAGCTCCTACAATGAGCAGTTCTTC. Its translation is CASSLWTGASSYNEQFF.

The CDR3 loop reads CASNHPTGRGEQETQYF. Written as DNA, the CDR3 is TGTGCCAGCAACCACCCAACCGGACGCGGGGAGCAAGAGACCCAGTACTTC. V gene TRBV12-3 or TRBV12-4 combines with J gene TRBJ2-5, with a tentative D call TRBD2 (6 bases). Trimming left V 7 bases short and J 2 bases short, with 23 bases between. The CDR3 extends over 17 amino acids.

V gene TRBV4-1 combines with J gene TRBJ2-1; 7 bases line up with TRBD2. Looked up from germline, CDR1 is MGHRA and CDR2 is YSYEKL. This CDR3 has 13 amino acids. V lost 4 bases to trimming and J lost 15 bases; unmatched junction nucleotides: 12. The CDR3 region is CASSPFLGRALFF. CDR3 in DNA: TGCGCCAGCAGCCCCTTCTTGGGGAGGGCCCTGTTCTTC.

This clonotype was found a few times. The chain recombines TRBV5-6 with TRBJ2-3, with TRBD2 as a possible D gene (5 bases). CDR3 size: 13 residues. The V gene's germline CDR1 is SGHDT and CDR2 YYEEEE. V lost 2 bases and J 2 bases, leaving 6 bases between the germline ends. CDR3 sequence reads: CASSFDYTDTQYF. The CDR3 DNA sequence: TGTGCCAGCAGCTTCGACTACACAGATACGCAGTATTTT.

The rearrangement uses TRBV28 and TRBJ2-7; 9 bases fit TRBD1. J gave up 4 bases and V 5 bases, and 12 bases lay outside the gene matches. Germline V gene lookup returns CDR1 MDHEN and CDR2 SYDVKM. CDR3 length equals 16 residues. The CDR3 DNA follows: TGTGCCAGCAGTCAACCCGGGACAGGGCTTTCGTACGAGCAGTACTTC. This sequence encodes CASSQPGTGLSYEQYF.

This clonotype was detected a few times. The chain recombines TRBV5-1 with TRBJ2-5, with D uncertain. The V gene's germline CDR1 is SGHRS and CDR2 YFSETQ. The CDR3 is 12 amino acids. V shed 4 bases and J shed 5 bases, with 9 bases lying between them. This CDR3 reads CASSPDIETQYF. The DNA of the CDR3 is TGCGCCAGCAGCCCCGATATTGAGACCCAGTACTTC.

The chain has TRBV7-2 and TRBJ2-3; tentative D call: TRBD1 (5 bases). Trimming removed 5 bases from V and 7 bases from J, with 10 bases in between. The CDR3 has 12 residues. The germline V gene has CDR1 SGHTA and CDR2 FQGNSA. The CDR3 DNA reads as TGTGCCAGCAGCGTAGGGGATTATACGCAGTATTTT. It yields the protein CASSVGDYTQYF.

This clonotype was detected only a few times. The chain has TRBV11-2 and TRBJ2-7; maybe TRBD1 (5 bases). V was cut by 5 bases and J by 1 base, with 9 bases left in between. Germline V CDR1 and CDR2: SGHAT, FQNNGV. The length of the CDR3 is 13 residues. Here the CDR3 reads CASSPDISYEQYF. The CDR3 DNA reads TGTGCCAGCAGCCCGGACATTTCCTACGAGCAGTACTTC.

This chain joins TRBV7-2 and TRBJ2-7; 14 nucleotides align to TRBD2. The V and J ends lost 4 bases and 8 bases, in that order; junction bases with no gene match: 4. The CDR3 contains 14 residues. The V gene's germline CDR1 is SGHTA and CDR2 FQGNSA. Here the CDR3 reads CASSWTSGGTQQYF. For the CDR3, the DNA is TGTGCCAGCAGCTGGACTAGCGGGGGGACCCAGCAGTACTTC.

This clonotype has more than one count but fewer than ten. The rearrangement links TRBV12-3 or TRBV12-4 to TRBJ2-5, with D tentatively TRBD1 (6 bases). Trimming took 6 bases from V and 4 from J, leaving 15 bases between them. This CDR3 region has 14 residues. The DNA of the CDR3 is TGTGCCAGCAGCCCGGACAGAAGAGTAGAGACCCAGTACTTC. Its translation is CASSPDRRVETQYF.

The sample holds a few counts of this clonotype. The J gene is TRBJ2-1, the V gene TRBV3-1; D might be TRBD1 or TRBD2, each matching 5 bases. The CDR3 length is 15 residues. V was cut by 4 bases and J by 13 bases, with 23 bases left in between. From germline, CDR1 is LGHDT and CDR2 YNNKEL (reference sequence). CDR3 nucleotides: TGTGCCAGCAGCCTCCCGGGACCCCTTCCTCCTAGTCAGTTCTTC. It codes for CASSLPGPLPPSQFF.

This chain links TRBV7-2 with TRBJ2-1; 9 nucleotides match TRBD2. The CDR3 has 16 amino acids. CDR1 and CDR2 (germline): SGHTA, FQGNSA. The V gene end was trimmed by 2 bases and the J gene end by 7 bases; junction bases not matched to a gene: 9. The CDR3: CASSLYAGGLGNEQFF. For the CDR3, the DNA is TGTGCCAGCAGCTTATACGCGGGGGGGCTGGGGAATGAGCAGTTCTTC.

This clonotype was detected a few times. CDR3 bases: TGTGCCAGCAGTTTACCTCGGGAGAGGAGTAGCTTCGACAATGAGCAGTTCTTC. Residues: CASSLPRERSSFDNEQFF. This chain uses TRBV28 with TRBJ2-1; D is possibly TRBD2 (6 bases). Germline V gene lookup returns CDR1 MDHEN and CDR2 SYDVKM. CDR3 size: 18 residues. The V gene lost 2 bases and the J gene lost 5 bases, with 22 bases spanning the gap.

This clonotype was counted between two and nine times. This chain uses TRBV3-1 with TRBJ2-2; 9 bases match TRBD1. Germline-derived CDR1 and CDR2 are LGHDT and YNNKEL (reference sequence). The CDR3 runs to 17 residues. V was pared by 4 bases and J by 2 bases, with 8 bases of the junction left unmatched. The CDR3 bases are TGTGCCAGCAGCCTAGTACAGGGGGCGCCTAACACCGGGGAGCTGTTTTTT. This sequence encodes CASSLVQGAPNTGELFF.

The chain links TRBV6-1 to TRBJ2-5, with 8 bases aligning to TRBD2. Germline V gene lookup returns CDR1 MNHNS and CDR2 SASEGT. There are 15 residues in the CDR3. The V segment lost 6 bases and the J segment 3 bases; nucleotides outside the gene matches: 9. The CDR3 protein is CASSPAGGGKETQYF. CDR3 DNA: TGTGCCAGCAGCCCAGCCGGGGGGGGTAAAGAGACCCAGTACTTC.

CDR3 residues: CASSLWFGGGVNEQFF. In nucleotides, the CDR3 is TGTGCCAGCAGCTTATGGTTCGGTGGAGGCGTAAATGAGCAGTTCTTC. The chain joins TRBV11-2 to TRBJ2-1, with D possibly matching TRBD2 (5 bases). Germline lookup yields CDR1 SGHAT and CDR2 FQNNGV. Deletions cut 2 bases from V and 7 bases from J, with 18 bases between. The CDR3 spans 16 residues. The whole variable domain, filled in from reference TRBV11-2 and TRBJ2-1, reads EAGVAQSPRYKIIEKRQSVAFWCNPISGHATLYWYQQILGQGPKLLIQFQNNGVVDDSQLPKDRFSAERLKGVDSTLKIQPAKLEDSAVYLCASSLWFGGGVNEQFFGPGTRLTVL.

In its sample, this clonotype was seen a few times. The CDR3 protein is CASSSYGTGQETQYF. In DNA form, the CDR3 reads TGTGCCAGCAGTTCCTACGGGACAGGGCAAGAGACCCAGTACTTC. V is TRBV27 and J is TRBJ2-5, with 9 bases matching TRBD1. Per the germline V gene, CDR1 is MNHEY and CDR2 is SMNVEV (reference sequence). This CDR3 has 15 residues. V was clipped by 4 bases and J by 2 bases; unmatched bases: 5.

The chain is built from TRBV9 and TRBJ2-2; TRBD1 is a possible D gene (6 bases). Germline lookup yields CDR1 SGDLS and CDR2 YYNGEE. Trimming stripped 5 bases from V and 0 bases from J, with 8 bases between. This CDR3 contains 14 residues. CDR3: CASRGASNTGELFF. The CDR3 bases are TGTGCCAGCAGGGGGGCCTCGAACACCGGGGAGCTGTTTTTT.

In its sample, this clonotype was seen a few times. The V and J genes are TRBV11-2 and TRBJ2-7; D is possibly TRBD2 (7 bases). Germline values: CDR1 SGHAT, CDR2 FQNNGV. V was clipped by 7 bases and J by 4 bases, with 17 bases between them. CDR3 size: 14 residues. The DNA for the CDR3 is TGTGCCAGCACCACGCTCGGGGGGCTGTACGAGCAGTACTTC. Protein: CASTTLGGLYEQYF.

This chain connects TRBV5-5 to TRBJ2-5; the D gene is possibly TRBD1 (5 bases). The V end lost 1 base, the J end lost 4 bases, and 20 bases lay between the germline ends. The CDR3 totals 17 residues. Germline V lookup: CDR1 SGHKS, CDR2 YYEKEE (reference sequence). Here the CDR3 reads CASSLRARVVPIETQYF. CDR3 sequence (DNA): TGTGCCAGCAGCTTGCGCGCCAGGGTAGTCCCTATAGAGACCCAGTACTTC.

J is TRBJ2-6 and V is TRBV7-9; 7 positions agree with TRBD1. J was trimmed by 0 bases and V by 4 bases; bases with no gene match: 6. This CDR3 has 17 residues. The V gene's germline CDR1 is SEHNR and CDR2 FQNEAQ (reference sequence). The CDR3 DNA follows: TGTGCCAGCAGCTCCGGGACAGCGATCTCTGGGGCCAACGTCCTGACTTTC. Translated: CASSSGTAISGANVLTF.

This clonotype was detected a few times. The gene calls are TRBV28 and TRBJ1-5, with D possibly being TRBD1 (6 bases). Trimming shortened V by 3 bases and J by 5 bases, and 14 bases separated the two germline ends. Germline lookup yields CDR1 MDHEN and CDR2 SYDVKM. This CDR3 contains 15 residues. CDR3 loop: CASSLRGRVYQPQHF. The CDR3 coding sequence is TGTGCCAGCAGTTTGCGGGGGCGGGTCTATCAGCCCCAGCATTTT.

This chain connects TRBV15 to TRBJ2-7; 8 nucleotides agree with TRBD1. V lost 2 bases to trimming and J lost 3 bases; unmatched junction nucleotides: 9. Germline CDR1 LNHNV, CDR2 YYDKDF (reference sequence). The CDR3 spans 16 residues. The CDR3 region has the DNA TGTGCCACCAGCAGAATCGGACAGGGTGACATCTACGAGCAGTACTTC. Protein sequence: CATSRIGQGDIYEQYF.

The rearrangement joins TRBV5-1 to TRBJ2-7; 8 nucleotides align to TRBD1. J lost 5 bases, V lost 3 bases, and 7 bases had no gene match. Germline V lookup: CDR1 SGHRS, CDR2 YFSETQ. This CDR3 is built from 14 residues. CDR3 protein: CASSSTGVINEQYF. CDR3 nucleotides: TGCGCCAGCAGCTCGACAGGGGTAATCAACGAGCAGTACTTC.

This clonotype has ten or more counts. Here the CDR3 DNA reads TGTGCCAGCAGTTGGGGGACAGACTATGGCTACACCTTC. Translated, it gives CASSWGTDYGYTF. This rearrangement joins TRBV12-3 or TRBV12-4 to TRBJ1-2, with 7 bases that match TRBD1. V lost 4 bases to trimming and J lost 3 bases; unmatched junction nucleotides: 2. The length of the CDR3 is 13 residues.

This clonotype was counted a few times. The V call is TRBV20-1, the J call TRBJ2-1; perhaps D is TRBD1 or TRBD2 (6 bases each). There are 16 residues in the CDR3. Germline values: CDR1 DFQATT, CDR2 SNEGSKA (reference sequence). V lost 6 bases and J lost 7, with 25 bases in between. CDR3 protein: CSAKGGSKTPGNEQFF. CDR3 nucleotides: TGCAGTGCGAAAGGGGGGTCCAAAACCCCAGGGAATGAGCAGTTCTTC.

The genes are TRBV19 and TRBJ2-1, with 9 bases aligning to TRBD1. With 3 bases clipped from V and 15 bases from J, the junction kept 6 bases outside the gene matches. The CDR3 spans 12 residues. CDR1 and CDR2 from the germline V gene are LNHDA and SQIVND (reference sequence). The DNA for the CDR3 is TGTGCCAGTAGTATCTCGACAGGGGGTCTGTTCTTC. Protein sequence: CASSISTGGLFF.

In this sample, this clonotype turned up a few times. This chain's CDR3 is CASSARAGGREGGYTF. The CDR3 DNA reads TGTGCCAGCAGTGCCCGCGCGGGAGGCAGGGAAGGTGGCTACACCTTC. V is TRBV6-4 and J is TRBJ1-2, with D possibly being TRBD1 (5 bases). This CDR3 comprises 16 residues. CDR1 is MRHNA and CDR2 is SNTAGT in the germline V gene. V was trimmed by 4 bases and J by 7 bases, leaving 22 bases between them.

This clonotype was found a few times. The rearrangement links TRBV2 to TRBJ1-1, with TRBD1 matching 7 bases. This CDR3 has 13 residues. V lost 4 bases to trimming and J lost 3 bases; unmatched junction nucleotides: 2. The germline V gene has CDR1 SNHLY and CDR2 FYNNEI. CDR3 bases: TGTGCCAGCAGTGCGACAGGGTACACTGAAGCTTTCTTT. It encodes CASSATGYTEAFF.

This clonotype has only a few counts. At one end the junction does not follow the germline gene, possibly because of a read error. The V and J genes are TRBV7-9 and TRBJ2-7, with D hard to call. Per the germline V gene, CDR1 is SEHNR and CDR2 is FQNEAQ (reference sequence). The CDR3 length is 13 residues. The CDR3 sequence is CASSLVLDGSGSF. As DNA, the CDR3 is TGTGCCAGCAGCTTAGTCCTGGACGGCTCAGGCTCATTC.